The present TCR beta chain was sequenced within a study of cytomegalovirus exposure and HLA in healthy donors. In regard to this clone: Its antigen is not identified.

Study-wide findings and caveats: Across donors, presence/absence analyses took sequencing depth to be roughly uniform.

The study ran its PCR with 60 Vbeta and 13 Jbeta primers. Sequencing used immunoSEQ multiplex PCR; TCRdb keeps in-frame clones, though not all of them. The repertoire holds 55,000 to 80,000 clones, with about three quarters as singletons. With V trimmed by 3 bases and J by 3 bases, 12 bases remained unmatched. The germline V gene has CDR1 LNHNV and CDR2 YYDKDF (reference sequence). This CDR3 contains 17 residues. Input material: PBMCs. This TCR came from a man over 45 in good health and CMV-seropositive. This chain joins TRBV15 and TRBJ2-7, with TRBD1 matching over 9 bases. The CDR3 region has the DNA TGTGCCACCAGCAGGGGGTCCGGGACAGGGTCCGGCTACGAGCAGTACTTC. It is translated as CATSRGSGTGSGYEQYF.